Described below is a single TCR beta chain sequence and its context. V trimming: 7 bases; J trimming: 1 base; junction bases outside the gene matches: 8. Per the germline V gene, CDR1 is DFQATT and CDR2 is SNEGSKA (reference sequence). CDR3 length equals 15 residues. The data originate from a study of CD8 T cells in Susac syndrome. An input of about 0.45 to 1 ug of RNA was subjected to reverse transcription using random hexamers. TCRdb used MiXCR to reprocess the immunoSEQ multiplex PCR reads, holding one entry per CDR3 protein. The sample yields about 250,000 distinct CDR3 sequences, 93% seen once. This sequence joins TRBV20-1 and TRBJ1-5, with 9 bases that match TRBD1. This sequence was found in a human donor with multiple sclerosis. What was sequenced was CD4+ T cells from PBMCs. The CDR3 sequence is CSVFGTGSSNQPQHF. The CDR3 DNA sequence: TGCAGTGTTTTCGGGACAGGGTCGAGCAATCAGCCCCAGCATTTT.